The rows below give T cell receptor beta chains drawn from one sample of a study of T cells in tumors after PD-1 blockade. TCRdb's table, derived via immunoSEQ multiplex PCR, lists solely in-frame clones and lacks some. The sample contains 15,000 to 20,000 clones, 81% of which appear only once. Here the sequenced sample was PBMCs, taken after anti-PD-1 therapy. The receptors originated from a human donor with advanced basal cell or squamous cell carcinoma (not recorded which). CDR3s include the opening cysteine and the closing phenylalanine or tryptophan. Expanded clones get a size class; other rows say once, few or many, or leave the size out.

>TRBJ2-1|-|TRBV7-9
CASSWTRDRYNEQFF
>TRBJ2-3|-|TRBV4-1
CASSQGLAGVASTDTQYF
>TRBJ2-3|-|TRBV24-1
CATRGRQQGLTQYF
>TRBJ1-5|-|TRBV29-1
CSASGQGNQPQHF
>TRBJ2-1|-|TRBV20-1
CSASPNEQFF
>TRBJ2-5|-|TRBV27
CASSLGGWGQETQYF
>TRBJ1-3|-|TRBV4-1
CASSQAQGASGNTIYF
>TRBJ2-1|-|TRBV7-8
CASSQTGSGYEQFF
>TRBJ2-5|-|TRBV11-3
CASSTLTSGRGETQYF
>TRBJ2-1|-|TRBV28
CASSSGLAEFNNEQFF
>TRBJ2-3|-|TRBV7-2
CASSLTSGIDTQYF
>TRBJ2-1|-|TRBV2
CASSPPGRTGAYNEQFF
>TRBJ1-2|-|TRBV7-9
CASSSQRWGRETYGYTF
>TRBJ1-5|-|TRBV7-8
CASSPGDSNQPQHF
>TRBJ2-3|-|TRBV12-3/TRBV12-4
CASSKNTDTQYF
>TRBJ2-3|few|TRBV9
CASSVLDGGLNTDTQYF
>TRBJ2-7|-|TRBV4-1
CASSQEGGTTYEQYF
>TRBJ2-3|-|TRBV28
CATYPGGVADTQYF
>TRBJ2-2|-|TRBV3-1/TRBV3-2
CASSPYRGELFF
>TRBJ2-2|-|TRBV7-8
CASSLVSSHTGELFF
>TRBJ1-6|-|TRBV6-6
CASSYSGGLDNSPLHF
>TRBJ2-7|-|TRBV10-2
CASSEYSYEQYF
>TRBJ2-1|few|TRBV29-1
CSASGLLYNEQFF
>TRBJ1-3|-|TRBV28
CASSSLSGIGNTIYF
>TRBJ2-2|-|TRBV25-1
CASSKREADTGELFF
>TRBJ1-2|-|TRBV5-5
CASSSTGQGFHGYTF
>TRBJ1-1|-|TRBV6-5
CASSDQGLNTEAFF
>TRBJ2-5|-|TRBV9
CASSVGSGGGQETQYF
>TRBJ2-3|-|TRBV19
CASSPIRGGVADTQYF
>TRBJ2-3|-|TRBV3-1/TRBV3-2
CASSQVAGGIPDTQYF
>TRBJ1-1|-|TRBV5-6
CASSLAAEAFF
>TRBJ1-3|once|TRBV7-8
CASSLGSSGNTIYF
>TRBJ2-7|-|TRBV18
CASSQRRFDRDKITYEQYF
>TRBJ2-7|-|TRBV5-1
CASSLSSGSYEQYF
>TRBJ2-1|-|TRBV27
CASSSAGVYNEQFF
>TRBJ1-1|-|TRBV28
CASSFGRNTEAFF
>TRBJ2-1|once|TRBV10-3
CAISESRGWPGTSNEQFF
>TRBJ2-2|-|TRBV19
CASSIGAGRATGELFF
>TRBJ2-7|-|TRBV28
CASKTTGDSYEQYF
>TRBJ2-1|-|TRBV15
CATSPTRYNEQFF
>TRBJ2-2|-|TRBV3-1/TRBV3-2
CASSLGQGRAGELFF
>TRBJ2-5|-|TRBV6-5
CASSRQGVEETQYF
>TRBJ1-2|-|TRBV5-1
CASSSGTVVGGYTF
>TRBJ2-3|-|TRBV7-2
CASSLVYPGQPTDTQYF
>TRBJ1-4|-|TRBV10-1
CASSEGDEKLFF
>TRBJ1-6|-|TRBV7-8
CASSWAGGADSPLHF
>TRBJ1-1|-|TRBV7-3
CASSYYPGTEAFF
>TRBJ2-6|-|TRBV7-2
CASSPQSSGANVLTF
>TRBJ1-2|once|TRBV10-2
CASSESRQGLGYTF
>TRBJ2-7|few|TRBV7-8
CASSLDPLLGYEQYF
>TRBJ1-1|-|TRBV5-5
CASSLVTEAFF
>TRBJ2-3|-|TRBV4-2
CASSHLLAGSSTDTQYF
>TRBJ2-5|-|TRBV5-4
CASSTVDQETQYF
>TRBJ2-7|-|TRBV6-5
CASSYAGYEQYF
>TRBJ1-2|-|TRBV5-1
CASSLAEGARGYTF